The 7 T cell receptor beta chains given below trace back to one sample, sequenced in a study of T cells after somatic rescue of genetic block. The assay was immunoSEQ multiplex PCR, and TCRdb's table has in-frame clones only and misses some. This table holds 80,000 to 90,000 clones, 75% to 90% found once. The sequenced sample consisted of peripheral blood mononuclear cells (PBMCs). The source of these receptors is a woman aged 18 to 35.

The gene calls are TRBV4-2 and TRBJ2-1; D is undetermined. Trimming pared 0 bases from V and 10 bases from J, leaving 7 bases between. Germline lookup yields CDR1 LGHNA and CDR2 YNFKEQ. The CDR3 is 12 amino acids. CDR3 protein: CASSQEAKEQFF. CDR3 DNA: TGTGCCAGCAGCCAAGAGGCAAAGGAGCAGTTCTTC.

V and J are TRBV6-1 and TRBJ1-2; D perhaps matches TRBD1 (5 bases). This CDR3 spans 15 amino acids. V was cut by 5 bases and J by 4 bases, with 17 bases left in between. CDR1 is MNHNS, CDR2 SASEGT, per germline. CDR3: CASSSPSAGLYGYTF. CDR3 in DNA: TGTGCCAGCAGTTCCCCCTCAGCGGGACTCTATGGCTACACCTTC.

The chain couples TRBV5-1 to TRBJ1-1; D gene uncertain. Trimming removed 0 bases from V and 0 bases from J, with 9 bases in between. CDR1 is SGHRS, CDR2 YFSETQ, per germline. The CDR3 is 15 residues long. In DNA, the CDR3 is TGCGCCAGCAGCTTGGCCTGGGGATTGAACACTGAAGCTTTCTTT. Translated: CASSLAWGLNTEAFF. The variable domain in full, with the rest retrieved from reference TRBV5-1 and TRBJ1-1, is KAGVTQTPRYLIKTRGQQVTLSCSPISGHRSVSWYQQTPGQGLQFLFEYFSETQRNKGNFPGRFSGRQFSNSRSEMNVSTLELGDSALYLCASSLAWGLNTEAFFGQGTRLTVV.

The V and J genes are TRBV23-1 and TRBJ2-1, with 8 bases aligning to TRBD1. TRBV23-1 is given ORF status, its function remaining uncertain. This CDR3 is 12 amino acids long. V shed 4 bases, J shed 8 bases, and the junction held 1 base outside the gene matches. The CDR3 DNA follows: TGCGCCAGCAGTCCGACAGGGGATGAGCAGTTCTTC. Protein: CASSPTGDEQFF.

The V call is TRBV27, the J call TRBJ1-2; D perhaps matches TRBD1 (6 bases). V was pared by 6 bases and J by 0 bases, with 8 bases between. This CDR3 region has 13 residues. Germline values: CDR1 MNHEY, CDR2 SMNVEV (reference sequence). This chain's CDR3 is CASRQGPNYGYTF. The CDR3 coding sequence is TGTGCCAGCAGACAGGGCCCTAACTATGGCTACACCTTC.

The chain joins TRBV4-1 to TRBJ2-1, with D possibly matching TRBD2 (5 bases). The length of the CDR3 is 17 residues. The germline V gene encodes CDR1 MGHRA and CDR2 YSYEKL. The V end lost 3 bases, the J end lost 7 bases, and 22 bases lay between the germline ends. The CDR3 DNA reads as TGCGCCAGCAGCCAGGATCAGATACTAGGATCAGAGAATGAGCAGTTCTTC. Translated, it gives CASSQDQILGSENEQFF.

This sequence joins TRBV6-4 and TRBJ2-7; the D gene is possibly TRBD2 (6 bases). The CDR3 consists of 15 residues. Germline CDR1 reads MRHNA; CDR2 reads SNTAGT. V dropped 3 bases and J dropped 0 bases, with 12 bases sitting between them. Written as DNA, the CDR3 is TGTGCCAGCAGTGAACGAGACGGGAGCTCCTACGAGCAGTACTTC. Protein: CASSERDGSSYEQYF.